The 14 T cell receptor beta chains below come from one sample, sequenced in a study of Graves' ophthalmopathy and Graves' hyperthyroidism. Beta-chain TCR CDR3 regions were amplified from RNA transcripts. In the first round, RT-PCR was carried out with HTBI primers, and a multiplex PCR formed the second round. TCRdb fed the multiplex PCR reads into MiXCR, producing one record per CDR3 protein. The sample carries 400,000 to 450,000 distinct CDR3 sequences, around 21% recorded once. The sample taken for sequencing was peripheral blood. Receptor source: a woman aged 18-29 years with stable Graves' hyperthyroidism.

Many counts were recorded for this clonotype. The chain uses TRBV2 and TRBJ1-2; D remains ambiguous. V gave up 3 bases and J gave up 0 bases, with 11 bases separating them. Germline loops: CDR1 SNHLY, CDR2 FYNNEI. This CDR3 spans 15 amino acids. The CDR3 spells CASSEAQVANYGYTF. The CDR3 region has the DNA TGTGCCAGCAGTGAGGCGCAGGTAGCTAACTATGGCTACACCTTC. Looking up the rest from reference TRBV2 and TRBJ1-2 gives the full variable domain: EPEVTQTPSHQVTQMGQEVILRCVPISNHLYFYWYRQILGQKVEFLVSFYNNEISEKSEIFDDQFSVERPDGSNFTLKIRSTKLEDSAMYFCASSEAQVANYGYTFGSGTRLTVV.

In its sample, this clonotype ranks as large (0.1 to 1%). This chain connects TRBV11-2 to TRBJ1-1; D is undetermined. Trimming removed 6 bases from V and 1 base from J, with 9 bases in between. The CDR3 runs to 13 residues. Germline assignment: CDR1 SGHAT and CDR2 FQNNGV. DNA for the CDR3: TGTGCCAGCAGGTCTCGGAAGAACACTGAAGCTTTCTTT. Amino acids: CASRSRKNTEAFF.

This clonotype was seen many times. The CDR3 DNA follows: TGTGCCAGCAGTTATAGCGGGGGGAGCTCCTACGAGCAGTACTTC. Translated, it gives CASSYSGGSSYEQYF. This chain links TRBV27 with TRBJ2-7; 10 bases are shared with TRBD2. Per the germline V gene, CDR1 is MNHEY and CDR2 is SMNVEV (reference sequence). The junction had 3 bases not matched to a gene; V was cut back by 4 bases and J by 0 bases. The CDR3 sequence is 15 residues long.

This clonotype showed up many times. The chain carries TRBV5-1 and TRBJ1-1; D ambiguous. Trimming took 3 bases from V and 5 from J, leaving 11 bases between them. The CDR3 has 13 amino acids. Germline CDR1 SGHRS, CDR2 YFSETQ. CDR3 protein: CASSWASGTEAFF. The CDR3 DNA reads as TGCGCCAGCAGCTGGGCCTCGGGGACTGAAGCTTTCTTT.

The V gene is TRBV12-3 or TRBV12-4, the J gene TRBJ2-5; the D gene is possibly TRBD1 (6 bases). This CDR3 contains 13 residues. Between the trimmed V and J ends, which lost 6 bases and 2 bases, there was a span of 10 bases. Here the CDR3 DNA reads TGTGCCAGCAGCAACAGGGATCAAGAGACCCAGTACTTC. Translating gives CASSNRDQETQYF.

This clonotype came up many times. The V call is TRBV4-1, the J call TRBJ1-5, with unresolved D. The CDR3 consists of 15 residues. The germline V and J ends were trimmed by 3 bases and 4 bases, with 13 bases remaining between them. CDR1 MGHRA and CDR2 YSYEKL come from the germline V gene. The CDR3 reads CASSHQSQRNQPQHF. DNA of the CDR3: TGCGCCAGCAGCCACCAGAGTCAAAGGAATCAGCCCCAGCATTTT.

The chain uses TRBV20-1 and TRBJ1-3; D is unclear. The germline V gene encodes CDR1 DFQATT and CDR2 SNEGSKA (reference sequence). This CDR3 has 17 residues. V was trimmed by 0 bases and J by 2 bases, leaving 17 bases between them. CDR3 region: CSARDLHSPPAGNTIYF. In DNA form, the CDR3 reads TGCAGTGCTAGAGATTTACATTCACCCCCGGCTGGAAACACCATATATTTT.

This clonotype was detected ten times or more. At one end, the junction sequence differs from germline, possibly due to a read error. The V and J genes are TRBV6-1 and TRBJ2-4, with 13 bases that match TRBD2. Germline V CDR1 and CDR2: MNHNS, SASEGT. The CDR3 is made up of 15 amino acids. CDR3 nucleotides: TGTGCCAGCAGGAGACTAGCGGGGGGCGGGAACATTAAGTACTTC. It translates to CASRRLAGGGNIKYF.

This clonotype was seen at least ten times. The chain couples TRBV30 to TRBJ2-5; D not certain. Trimming stripped 3 bases from V and 1 base from J, with 15 bases between. This CDR3 region has 15 residues. Looked up from germline, CDR1 is GTSNPN and CDR2 is SVGIG (reference sequence). The CDR3 loop reads CAWSPRGRAQETQYF. The CDR3 DNA sequence: TGTGCCTGGAGCCCACGAGGTAGGGCCCAAGAGACCCAGTACTTC.

The V gene is TRBV6-2 or TRBV6-3, the J gene TRBJ1-1; TRBD1 might be the D (5 bases). The germline V and J ends were trimmed by 2 bases and 1 base, with 17 bases remaining between them. The CDR3 loop spans 17 amino acids. Looked up from germline, CDR1 is MNHEY and CDR2 is SVGEGT. CDR3 DNA sequence: TGTGCCAGCAGTTACGAAAACGGGGCGGGAAGGAACACTGAAGCTTTCTTT. Translating gives CASSYENGAGRNTEAFF.

This clonotype was observed at least ten times. The rearrangement links TRBV4-1 to TRBJ2-4; either TRBD1 or TRBD2 may fit D (6 bases each). CDR1 is MGHRA and CDR2 is YSYEKL in the germline V gene. The CDR3 sequence is 16 residues long. V lost 4 bases, J lost 0 bases, and 13 bases lay in between. CDR3 region: CASSRRDILAKNIQYF. The CDR3 DNA sequence: TGCGCCAGCAGCCGGAGGGACATCCTAGCCAAAAACATTCAGTACTTC.

This clonotype has only a few counts. In DNA, the CDR3 is TGCAGTGCTAGAAAACTAGCGGGAATCACCGGGGAGCTGTTTTTT. Protein sequence: CSARKLAGITGELFF. This rearrangement joins TRBV20-1 to TRBJ2-2; 10 bases line up with TRBD2. V was clipped by 2 bases and J by 4 bases; unmatched bases: 4. The CDR3 extends over 15 amino acids. Per the germline V gene, CDR1 is DFQATT and CDR2 is SNEGSKA (reference sequence).

This clonotype was seen at least ten times. The V and J genes are TRBV10-2 and TRBJ2-2, with D possibly being TRBD2 (6 bases). Germline loops: CDR1 WSHSY, CDR2 SAAADI. This CDR3 is built from 13 residues. V lost 6 bases and J 7 bases, leaving 12 bases between the germline ends. The CDR3 DNA reads as TGCGCCAGCAGGGCCCAGGAGGGCGGGGAGCTGTTTTTT. Its translation is CASRAQEGGELFF.

In this sample, this clonotype turned up many times. The genes are TRBV20-1 and TRBJ2-7, with 7 bases lining up with TRBD1. Per the germline V gene, CDR1 is DFQATT and CDR2 is SNEGSKA (reference sequence). The CDR3 is 14 residues long. The junction had 5 bases not matched to a gene; V was cut back by 0 bases and J by 3 bases. CDR3 amino acids: CSARDGRQGYEQYF. CDR3 DNA: TGCAGTGCTAGAGATGGGAGACAGGGCTACGAGCAGTACTTC.